This entry features one T cell receptor beta chain sequence. Ten or more counts support this clonotype. There is no known antigen for this receptor. Per-base qualities were not stored, and no clone one base away is much larger. Ends trimmed: V by 0 bases, J by 7 bases; bases unmatched to a gene: 15. The germline V gene encodes CDR1 LGHDT and CDR2 YNNKEL (reference sequence). The CDR3 holds 19 amino acids from the cysteine to the phenylalanine. The read is trimmed to its CDR3 DNA, 57 bases read in frame from base 1. The sample originates from a study of regulatory T cells in long-lasting Graves disease (dated by TCRdb to about 2021). For the wider study: In the newly diagnosed Graves' disease group, patients had been taking antithyroid drugs for less than 3 months. This study used TCR sequencing and RNA sequencing of peripheral blood to compare persistent Graves' disease patients against newly diagnosed Graves' disease patients. The study was conducted in China and was registered as a clinical trial. TCR sequencing covered around 13 persistent and 20 or so newly diagnosed Graves' disease patients, some 35 samples in total.

Broad study findings and their caveats: The small sample size was acknowledged by the authors as a limitation that may reduce accuracy. Sequencing and analysis were restricted to the TCR beta chain. Preferential use of TRBV28, TRBJ1-2 and TRBJ2-5 was observed in persistent disease, whereas TRBV20-1 and TRBJ2-1 were favored in newly diagnosed disease. Compared with newly diagnosed patients, persistent Graves' disease patients had lower TCR Shannon entropy and fewer highly expanded clones, which suggests clonal expansion. Peripheral blood alone was examined, since thyroid tissue, which constituted the primary lesion, could not be accessed. Persistent patients shared more public clonotypes among themselves (around 3,000) than newly diagnosed patients did (over 900).

Library prep was done by multiplex PCR. Sequenced using an Illumina HiSeq 4000. To build TCR beta libraries, CDR3 regions were amplified by Arm-PCR using iRepertoire HTBI primers. Gel purification was performed on PCR products prior to sequencing. The original pipeline was this. Gene usage analysis of CDR3 amino acid clonotypes used the 62 TRBV and 14 to 15 TRBJ segments found across samples. COPE and FqMerger were used to merge the filtered high-quality paired reads into contigs. BLAST was used to align contigs to IMGT TRBV, TRBD and TRBJ reference genes, and CDR3 was defined according to IMGT. Clonotypes above 0.1% frequency were classified as highly expanded clones. Shannon entropy served as the measure of repertoire diversity, while the Gini coefficient captured V-J evenness. Public clonotypes were defined as clonotypes shared by more than one individual. TCRdb reworked the public reads: Q25 trimming with fastp, MiXCR clone assembly, productive beta chains retained. All rows with the same CDR3 protein become a single entry with the most common DNA and genes. None of the V and J calls come from the authors' own analysis; TCRdb made them. The sample table holds approximately 400,000 distinct CDR3 sequences, of which 15% were seen once. Over 15% of the sample is taken by the ten largest.

The meaning of the sample's time point label: newly diagnosed GD, antithyroid drugs for less than 3 months. For both TCR sequencing and RNA sequencing, RNA was extracted from PBMCs in TRIzol. Graves' disease was diagnosed according to American Thyroid Association guidelines. The patients came from an endocrinology department in Xi'an, China. Each patient gave approximately 9.7 milliliters of peripheral blood, collected in an EDTA anticoagulant tube. Ficoll Paque Plus density gradient separation was used to isolate PBMCs, and no additional T cell sorting was done. An Agilent 2100 Bioanalyzer and agarose gel were used to assess RNA quality, and a NanoDrop 2000 was used to measure RNA concentration. These sequences were also reported in another study, on T cells in Graves' hyperthyroidism and ophthalmopathy. From the second report: Stable Graves' hyperthyroidism was defined as the absence of progression to ophthalmopathy over 18 months of follow-up. Hyperthyroidism patients were newly diagnosed, had a disease duration of under 2 months, and were aged 18 to 65 years. Any patient with an uncontrolled infection, another autoimmune disease, pregnancy or lactation was excluded. Diagnoses were based on clinical symptoms, serum thyroxine and TRAb, thyroid ultrasound and orbital computed tomography. A first-round RT-PCR of the TCR CDR3 used the HTBI primer set with the Qiagen OneStep RT-PCR kit. Blood samples also contained most of the expanded thyroid clonotypes (frequency above 0.001), which suggests that blood repertoires may reflect thyroid immune responses. A model built on a 13 V-J signature distinguished ophthalmopathy from stable hyperthyroidism, reaching roughly 88% sensitivity and about 81% specificity in cross-validation and 80%/75% in testing. In validation, progression to ophthalmopathy was predicted by the model with more than 65% sensitivity and just over 72% specificity, a median of roughly six months before onset. To identify distinguishing TCR V-J signatures, a discovery cohort of some 100 patients was used, comprising 43 with Graves' ophthalmopathy and about 59 with stable Graves' hyperthyroidism. An independent validation cohort of around 19 hyperthyroidism patients and about 16 patients who later progressed to ophthalmopathy tested prospective prediction of ophthalmopathy. The roughly 90 discovery patients were divided at random into training and test sets in a 7:3 ratio. In addition, the study compared T-cell repertoires in thyroid tissue and in blood from roughly 6 Graves' hyperthyroidism patients. After sampling, hyperthyroidism patients received methimazole starting at 30 mg daily, and ophthalmopathy patients received high-dose intravenous methylprednisolone. The libraries were constructed in a second round of multiplex PCR and then size-selected and purified. Paired-end sequencing of the libraries was performed with 100 bp reads on an Illumina HiSeq2000. Raw data were processed with SOAPnuke, discarding reads with adapters, uncalled bases, mean Phred below 15, or no exact constant-primer or identifier match. High-quality paired reads were merged with COPE v1.2.5, and unique nucleotide sequences were defined as clonotypes. MiTCR v1.1 was used to align the clonotypes against IMGT TRBV, TRBD and TRBJ reference segments. The analysis was restricted to V-J combinations with a frequency above 0.0001, which together covered about 99% of the repertoires. A TCS score was defined as the ratio of F50 (clonal expansion) to E x V (chaos), with BLOSUM62-based TCRdist applied between CDR3 peptides within each V-J. Welch's t-statistics and random forest reduced several hundred V-J features to around 14, which were used in a naive Bayes classifier (R e1071). Sample size was not statistically predetermined, and investigators were not blinded to group allocation. According to the paper, TCR Vbeta CDR3 sequencing was carried out on about 140 peripheral blood samples, which came from around 43 ophthalmopathy, under 85 hyperthyroidism and roughly 17 progressor patients.

The clonotype originates from a woman in her 30s with Graves disease. Donor details come from another sample of the same person, matched by shared clones. This sequence uses TRBV3-1 and TRBJ2-2; 9 middle bases align to TRBD2. This sample comprised peripheral blood mononuclear cells (PBMCs), obtained at new diagnosis, from a patient treated with antithyroid drugs. The DNA reads TGTGCCAGCAGCCAAGATCTACCCCTAGCGGGGACTGGAGGCGGGGAGCTGTTTTTT. This yields the protein CASSQDLPLAGTGGGELFF.